Included here is one TCR beta chain sequence, with context. Its antigen remains unknown. PCR involved 60 Vbeta and 13 Jbeta primers. The repertoire was sequenced with immunoSEQ multiplex PCR; TCRdb's copy has only in-frame clones and lacks some. The sample lists 150,000 to 200,000 clones; under 80% were seen once. The sample comes from a study of cytomegalovirus exposure and HLA in healthy donors. Study-wide points: One later analysis reportedly identified an Asian-associated ancestry cluster that showed fewer N-insertions than the roughly 700-donor mean.

Germline CDR1 and CDR2: MNHNS and SASEGT. The ends were cut back, 7 bases at V and 5 bases at J, with 11 bases in the middle. CDR3 size: 12 residues. The V and J genes are TRBV6-1 and TRBJ2-5; no firm D call. Material for sequencing was PBMCs. The receptor comes from a man aged 40-49 years in good health and CMV-seronegative. The CDR3 bases are TGTGCCAGCAAAAGACAATCGGAGACCCAGTACTTC. Its translation: CASKRQSETQYF.